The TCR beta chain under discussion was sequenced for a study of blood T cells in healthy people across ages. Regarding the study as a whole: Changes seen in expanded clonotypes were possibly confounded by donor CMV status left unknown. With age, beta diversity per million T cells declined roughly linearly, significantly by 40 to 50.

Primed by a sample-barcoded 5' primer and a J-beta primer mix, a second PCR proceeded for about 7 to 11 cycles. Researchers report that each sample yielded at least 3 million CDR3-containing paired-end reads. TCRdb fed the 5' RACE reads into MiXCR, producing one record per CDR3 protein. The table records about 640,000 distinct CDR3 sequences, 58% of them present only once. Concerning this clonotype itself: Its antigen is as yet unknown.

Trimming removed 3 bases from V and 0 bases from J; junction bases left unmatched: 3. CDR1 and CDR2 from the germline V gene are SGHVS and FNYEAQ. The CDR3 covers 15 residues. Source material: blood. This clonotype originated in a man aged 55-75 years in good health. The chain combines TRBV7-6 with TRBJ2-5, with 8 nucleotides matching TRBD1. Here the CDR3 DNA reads TGTGCCAGCAGCTTGGGGGGACAGGACCAAGAGACCCAGTACTTC. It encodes CASSLGGQDQETQYF.